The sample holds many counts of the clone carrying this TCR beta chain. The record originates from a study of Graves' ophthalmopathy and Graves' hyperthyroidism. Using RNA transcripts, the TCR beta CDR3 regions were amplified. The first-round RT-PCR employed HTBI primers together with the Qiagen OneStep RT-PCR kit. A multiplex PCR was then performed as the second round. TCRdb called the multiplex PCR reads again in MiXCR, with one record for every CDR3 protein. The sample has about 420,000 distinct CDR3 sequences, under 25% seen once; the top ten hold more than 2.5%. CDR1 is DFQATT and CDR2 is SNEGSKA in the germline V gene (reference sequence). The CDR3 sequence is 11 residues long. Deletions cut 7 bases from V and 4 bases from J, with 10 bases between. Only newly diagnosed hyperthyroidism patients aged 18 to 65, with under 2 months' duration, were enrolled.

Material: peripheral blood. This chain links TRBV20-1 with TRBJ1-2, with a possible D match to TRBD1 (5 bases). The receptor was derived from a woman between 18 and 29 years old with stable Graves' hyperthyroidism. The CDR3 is CSVDSPYGYTF. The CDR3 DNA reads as TGCAGTGTTGACAGCCCCTATGGCTACACCTTC.